This T cell receptor beta chain was captured by sequencing in a study of tumor-infiltrating lymphocytes in primary liver carcinoma. The approximately 20-31 mg bulk tissue piece was not sorted before simultaneous RNA and DNA extraction. Many counts were recorded for this clonotype. Germline-derived CDR1 and CDR2 are SQVTM and ANQGSEA. V gave up 4 bases and J gave up 1 base; unmatched junction bases: 3. The CDR3 loop spans 14 amino acids. Production of TCR beta cDNA used 500 ng total RNA together with a constant-region primer. The TCR beta library was amplified through three nested multiplex PCR rounds in a modified ARM-PCR procedure. PCR rounds one and two used TRBV1-TRBV30 forward primers with a C-beta reverse primer for around 10 cycles each. One entry per CDR3 protein results from TCRdb running MiXCR on the multiplex PCR reads. The table has about 120,000 distinct CDR3 sequences, around 60% seen once.

The chain carries TRBV29-1 and TRBJ2-2; 7 bases are a match to TRBD2. The sample was liver tumor tissue from sampling region 1. Sample subset: tumor region T1, superior pole. This receptor was obtained from a woman aged 55-70 years with primary liver carcinoma and hepatitis B virus infection. CDR3: CSVGGGGNTGELFF. CDR3 coding DNA: TGCAGCGTTGGCGGCGGGGGGAACACCGGGGAGCTGTTTTTT.